This entry lists 9 T cell receptor beta chains sequenced from one sample in a study of regulatory T cells in long-lasting Graves disease. As to time point: newly diagnosed GD, antithyroid drugs for less than 3 months. After RNA was extracted from PBMCs, the TCR library was made from it. Both iRepertoire HTBI primers and Arm-PCR of CDR3 regions were used to build the TCR beta libraries. TCRdb used MiXCR to reprocess the multiplex PCR reads, holding one entry per CDR3 protein. This table has 400,000 to 450,000 distinct CDR3 sequences, about 15% appearing once. These data also formed part of another study, on T cells in Graves' hyperthyroidism and ophthalmopathy.

Material: peripheral blood mononuclear cells (PBMCs), obtained at new diagnosis, from a patient treated with antithyroid drugs. The source of these receptors is a woman aged 30 to 39 with Graves disease.

This clonotype was detected a few times. V is TRBV28 and J is TRBJ2-3; 9 bases are a match to TRBD1. Germline values: CDR1 MDHEN, CDR2 SYDVKM. CDR3 length equals 16 residues. Unmatched junction bases numbered 10, after V lost 6 bases and J lost 3 bases. Here the CDR3 reads CASSPTGGRRTDTQYF. The CDR3 nucleotides read TGTGCCAGCAGCCCTACAGGGGGCCGGAGGACAGATACGCAGTATTTT.

This clonotype was recorded at least ten times. For the CDR3, the DNA is TGTGCCAGCAGCTTCTGGGGGGGTCCCTCCTACGAGCAGTACTTC. Its protein is CASSFWGGPSYEQYF. The V gene is TRBV11-2, the J gene TRBJ2-7; 7 bases map to TRBD2. Germline lookup yields CDR1 SGHAT and CDR2 FQNNGV. V lost 3 bases, J lost 0 bases, and 5 bases stayed unmatched. CDR3 length: 15 residues.

The gene calls are TRBV12-5 and TRBJ2-7; TRBD1 is a possible D gene (6 bases). There are 17 residues in the CDR3. Per the germline V gene, CDR1 is LGHNT and CDR2 is FRNRAP. The V end lost 5 bases, the J end lost 4 bases, and 24 bases lay between the germline ends. The CDR3 loop reads CASGPASGALRSYEQYF. The CDR3 DNA follows: TGTGCTAGTGGTCCCGCCTCAGGGGCCCTGAGGAGTTACGAGCAGTACTTC.

This clonotype has at least ten counts. J is TRBJ2-7 and V is TRBV18; 8 bases fit TRBD2. The CDR3 runs 17 residues. With V trimmed by 6 bases and J by 1 base, 14 bases remained unmatched. The germline gives CDR1 KGHSH, CDR2 LQKENI. The CDR3 reads CASSPTSGYSTSYEQYF. CDR3 coding DNA: TGTGCCAGCTCTCCAACTAGCGGTTACTCTACTTCCTACGAGCAGTACTTC.

This clonotype was observed a few times. This chain joins TRBV4-1 and TRBJ2-3; 9 bases align to TRBD1. CDR1 and CDR2 from the germline V gene are MGHRA and YSYEKL. The CDR3 is 15 amino acids. With 4 bases clipped from V and 4 bases from J, the junction kept 6 bases outside the gene matches. The CDR3 reads CASSPDRGGADTQYF. In DNA, the CDR3 is TGCGCCAGCAGCCCGGACAGGGGAGGGGCAGATACGCAGTATTTT.

This chain uses TRBV5-1 with TRBJ1-3; D gene uncertain. V lost 4 bases and J 2 bases, leaving 7 bases between the germline ends. The CDR3 has 13 amino acids. Germline CDR1 and CDR2: SGHRS and YFSETQ. The CDR3 nucleotides read TGCGCCAGCAGCCCCGTAACTGGAAACACCATATATTTT. It codes for CASSPVTGNTIYF.

This clonotype occurred a few times. DNA of the CDR3: TGTGCCAGTCGGCCCTACGGCGAGAACACTGAAGCTTTCTTT. This codes for CASRPYGENTEAFF. This chain links TRBV19 with TRBJ1-1, with D unresolved. Germline V lookup: CDR1 LNHDA, CDR2 SQIVND (reference sequence). Trimming shortened V by 8 bases and J by 1 base, and 14 bases separated the two germline ends. The CDR3 has 14 amino acids.

This clonotype has a count of ten or more. V usage is TRBV10-3 and J usage is TRBJ2-7; the D is unclear. The CDR3 extends over 12 amino acids. Germline CDR1 and CDR2: ENHRY and SYGVKD. The CDR3 DNA follows: TGTGCATCCGCCTCCGATTCCTACGAGCAGTACTTC. Translating it yields CASASDSYEQYF.

This clonotype was seen only a few times. The CDR3 loop reads CATSRELFFGTGGPTDTQYF. The CDR3 bases are TGTGCCACCAGCAGAGAGCTTTTTTTCGGGACGGGAGGGCCCACAGATACGCAGTATTTT. The chain recombines TRBV15 with TRBJ2-3, with 8 nucleotides matching TRBD2. The CDR3 totals 20 residues. Germline CDR1 reads LNHNV; CDR2 reads YYDKDF (reference sequence). Unmatched junction bases numbered 16, after V lost 0 bases and J lost 2 bases.